Following are 15 T cell receptor beta chains from one sample sequenced in a study of sequential checkpoint blockade in melanoma (dated by TCRdb to about 2019). What this sample's treatment or condition label stands for: randomized to nivolumab then ipilimumab (arm A) or the reverse (arm B). The library came from the immunoSEQ multiplex PCR assay. TCRdb provides this immuneACCESS table in a form limited to in-frame rearrangements. Some clones are lacking; in checked studies, under half of them reflect an unresolved V gene, and why the rest are absent is not known. The sample contains several thousand clones, more than 20% of them found a single time. Approximately 11% of the sample is held by the ten biggest clonotypes. Sample: tumor tissue (inferred from file names), taken from a patient given nivolumab and ipilimumab in sequence. The receptors derive from a human donor with melanoma.

V is TRBV6-8 and J is TRBJ2-1, with D possibly matching TRBD2 (5 bases). The ends were cut back, 6 bases at V and 9 bases at J, with 21 bases in the middle. This CDR3 contains 15 residues. From germline, CDR1 is MNHGY and CDR2 SAAAGT. The CDR3 loop is CASRLRGSRGGEQFF. CDR3 DNA: TGTGCCAGCAGGCTTCGGGGAAGTCGTGGTGGTGAGCAGTTCTTC.

Points on this clone: The sample has other DNA sequences that encode this CDR3 too. This sequence joins TRBV9 and TRBJ2-5, with 12 nucleotides matching TRBD2. V shed 0 bases and J 4 bases; nucleotides not matched to a gene: 10. The CDR3 spans 18 residues. The V gene's germline CDR1 is SGDLS and CDR2 YYNGEE. CDR3 DNA sequence: TGTGCCAGCAGCGTAGGGCGGAGACTAGCGGGGGAAGGAGAGACCCAGTACTTC. This gives the protein CASSVGRRLAGEGETQYF.

The table lists this clone with many counts. The chain recombines TRBV11-3 with TRBJ2-7; 10 positions match TRBD2. The germline V gene has CDR1 SGHNT and CDR2 YENEEA. This CDR3 contains 16 residues. With 5 bases clipped from V and 0 bases from J, the junction kept 7 bases outside the gene matches. CDR3 region: CASSLPLAGDSYEQYF. The CDR3 DNA is TGTGCCAGCAGCCTACCCCTAGCGGGGGACTCCTACGAGCAGTACTTC.

In its sample, this clone was seen a few times. The chain carries TRBV6-8 and TRBJ1-2; D unresolved. Germline V gene data show CDR1 as MNHGY and CDR2 as SAAAGT. Trimming cost V 0 bases and J 4 bases, with 15 bases left between them. The CDR3 has 16 amino acids. The CDR3 here is CASSYSGQVLSYGYTF. The CDR3 DNA reads as TGTGCCAGCAGTTACTCTGGGCAGGTACTTTCCTATGGCTACACCTTC.

This clone was found many times. This chain connects TRBV11-3 to TRBJ2-2; D remains ambiguous. Trimming removed 2 bases at V and 3 bases at J, with 10 bases between. Germline V gene sequence: CDR1 SGHNT, CDR2 YENEEA. This CDR3 comprises 15 residues. The chain's CDR3 is CASSLTASHTGELFF. The CDR3 nucleotides read TGTGCCAGCAGCTTAACGGCTAGTCACACCGGGGAGCTGTTTTTT.

This clone is deemed medium-sized (0.01 to 0.1%). The chain employs TRBV4-1 and TRBJ2-7; perhaps TRBD1 as D (7 bases). The CDR3 is 15 amino acids. Per the germline V gene, CDR1 is MGHRA and CDR2 is YSYEKL. Between the trimmed V and J ends, which lost 0 bases and 3 bases, there was a span of 12 bases. The CDR3 reads CASSQDQGGSYEQYF. Written as DNA, the CDR3 is TGCGCCAGCAGCCAAGACCAGGGGGGAAGCTACGAGCAGTACTTC.

By its share, this clone is medium-sized. This sequence joins TRBV19 and TRBJ2-2; 7 nucleotides line up with TRBD1. The length of the CDR3 is 15 residues. V shed 3 bases and J 3 bases; nucleotides not matched to a gene: 4. Germline CDR1 LNHDA, CDR2 SQIVND (reference sequence). The CDR3 protein is CASSMDDRDTGELFF. The CDR3 region has the DNA TGTGCCAGTAGTATGGATGACAGGGACACCGGGGAGCTGTTTTTT.

This clone was recorded a few times. This CDR3 is CASSREGPGELFF. CDR3 nucleotide sequence: TGTGCCAGCAGCCGCGAAGGGCCCGGGGAGCTGTTTTTT. This chain links TRBV6-8 with TRBJ2-2; D uncertain. Between the trimmed V and J ends, which lost 6 bases and 6 bases, there was a span of 11 bases. Germline CDR1 and CDR2: MNHGY and SAAAGT. The CDR3 consists of 13 residues.

The chain joins TRBV18 to TRBJ2-7; D unresolved. Germline CDR1 is KGHSH and CDR2 is LQKENI. There are 15 residues in the CDR3. The V and J ends lost 2 bases and 3 bases respectively, with 14 bases between them. The CDR3 loop reads CASSPGLAGRYEQYF. Written as DNA, the CDR3 is TGTGCCAGCTCACCAGGATTGGCAGGACGCTACGAGCAGTACTTC.

This clone was counted a few times. V gene TRBV11-3 combines with J gene TRBJ2-2; tentatively, D is TRBD2 (6 bases). The V and J ends lost 0 bases and 4 bases respectively, with 15 bases between them. The CDR3 contains 17 residues. In germline, CDR1 is SGHNT, CDR2 YENEEA. As DNA, the CDR3 is TGTGCCAGCAGCTTAGAAGGCTTGCGGCGGGGCACCGGGGAGCTGTTTTTT. Amino acid sequence: CASSLEGLRRGTGELFF. The full variable domain, with the rest looked up from reference TRBV11-3 and TRBJ2-2, is EAGVVQSPRYKIIEKKQPVAFWCNPISGHNTLYWYLQNLGQGPELLIRYENEEAVDDSQLPKDRFSAERLKGVDSTLKIQPAELGDSAVYLCASSLEGLRRGTGELFFGEGSRLTVL.

The sample holds a few counts of this clone. V and J are TRBV29-1 and TRBJ2-5, with D uncertain. The CDR3 is 15 residues long. V shed 1 base and J shed 1 base, with 13 bases lying between them. Germline assignment: CDR1 SQVTM and CDR2 ANQGSEA. The CDR3 sequence: CSVEGWVRSQETQYF. CDR3 nucleotide sequence: TGCAGCGTTGAAGGGTGGGTCAGATCCCAAGAGACCCAGTACTTC.

V usage is TRBV6-8 and J usage is TRBJ1-3; TRBD1 is a possible D gene (6 bases). This CDR3 spans 16 amino acids. CDR1 is MNHGY and CDR2 is SAAAGT in the germline V gene. V lost 6 bases and J lost 2, with 17 bases in between. The CDR3 DNA is TGTGCCAGCAGGAGGGGGGGAAGTGACCCTGGAAACACCATATATTTT. The encoded protein is CASRRGGSDPGNTIYF.

This clone was found once. The J gene is TRBJ2-7, the V gene TRBV19; TRBD1 agrees at 10 bases. This CDR3 contains 14 residues. The V and J ends lost 2 bases and 5 bases, in that order; junction bases with no gene match: 3. Germline V gene lookup returns CDR1 LNHDA and CDR2 SQIVND (reference sequence). CDR3 sequence: CASSIWDRGDEQYF. The CDR3 DNA reads TGTGCCAGTAGTATATGGGACAGGGGTGACGAGCAGTACTTC. Complete variable domain (other parts from reference TRBV19 and TRBJ2-7): DGGITQSPKYLFRKEGQNVTLSCEQNLNHDAMYWYRQDPGQGLRLIYYSQIVNDFQKGDIAEGYSVSREKKESFPLTVTSAQKNPTAFYLCASSIWDRGDEQYFGPGTRLTVT.

This chain joins TRBV18 and TRBJ1-1; TRBD1 matches at 7 bases. Germline CDR1 and CDR2: KGHSH and LQKENI. V was clipped by 6 bases and J by 2 bases; unmatched bases: 9. The CDR3 consists of 15 residues. The CDR3 DNA is TGTGCCAGCTCCCACTCTGACAGGGTCAACACTGAAGCTTTCTTT. Translating it yields CASSHSDRVNTEAFF.

This clone was detected a few times. The CDR3 DNA reads TGTGCCAGCAGCGTTGGGGACAGCCCCTATGGCTACACCTTC. Amino acid sequence: CASSVGDSPYGYTF. The gene calls are TRBV9 and TRBJ1-2; TRBD1 agrees at 7 bases. The CDR3 covers 14 residues. J lost 4 bases, V lost 2 bases, and 5 bases had no gene match. Germline CDR1 SGDLS, CDR2 YYNGEE.